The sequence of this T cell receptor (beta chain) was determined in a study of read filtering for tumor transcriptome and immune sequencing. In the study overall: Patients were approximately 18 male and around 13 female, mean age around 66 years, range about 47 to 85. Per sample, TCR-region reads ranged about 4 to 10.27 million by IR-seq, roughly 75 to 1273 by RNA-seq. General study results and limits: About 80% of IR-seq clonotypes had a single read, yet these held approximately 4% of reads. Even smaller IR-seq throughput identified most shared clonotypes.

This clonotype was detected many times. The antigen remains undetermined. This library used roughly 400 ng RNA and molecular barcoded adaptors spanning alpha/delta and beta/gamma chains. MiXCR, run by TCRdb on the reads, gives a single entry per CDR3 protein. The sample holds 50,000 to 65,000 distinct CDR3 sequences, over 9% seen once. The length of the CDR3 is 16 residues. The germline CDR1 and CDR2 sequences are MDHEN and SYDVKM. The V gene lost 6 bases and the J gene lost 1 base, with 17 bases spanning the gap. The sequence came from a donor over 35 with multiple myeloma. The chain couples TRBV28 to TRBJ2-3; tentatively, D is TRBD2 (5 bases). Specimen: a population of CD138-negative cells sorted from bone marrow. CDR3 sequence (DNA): TGTGCCAGCAGGACCGGCTCCGACGGGGGCACAGATACGCAGTATTTT. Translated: CASRTGSDGGTDTQYF.